The 28 T cell receptor beta chains in this list originate from one sample, sequenced in a study of blood T cell repertoires in COVID-19. Using immunoSEQ multiplex PCR, the repertoire was profiled, and TCRdb retains in-frame clones only, with some absent. Of 200,000 to 300,000 clones in the sample, 83% were seen once. Specimen: peripheral blood. The receptor source for this set is a human donor in a cohort sampled during active COVID-19.

The chain recombines TRBV7-2 with TRBJ2-1, with 9 bases identical to TRBD2. V shed 0 bases and J 4 bases; nucleotides not matched to a gene: 7. The germline V gene has CDR1 SGHTA and CDR2 FQGNSA. This CDR3 contains 17 residues. CDR3 protein: CASSLASPSGTYNEQFF. The CDR3, as DNA: TGTGCCAGCAGCTTAGCAAGCCCTAGCGGGACGTACAATGAGCAGTTCTTC. The complete variable domain, with remaining parts taken from reference TRBV7-2 and TRBJ2-1, reads GAGVSQSPSNKVTEKGKDVELRCDPISGHTALYWYRQSLGQGLEFLIYFQGNSAPDKSGLPSDRFSAERTGGSVSTLTIQRTQQEDSAVYLCASSLASPSGTYNEQFFGPGTRLTVL.

The chain carries TRBV12-3 or TRBV12-4 and TRBJ1-1; tentative D call: TRBD1 (6 bases). The germline V and J ends were trimmed by 6 bases and 4 bases, with 12 bases remaining between them. The CDR3 spans 13 residues. The CDR3 protein is CASSREGVTEAFF. CDR3 DNA: TGTGCCAGCAGCAGGGAGGGGGTCACTGAAGCTTTCTTT.

This sequence joins TRBV12-3 or TRBV12-4 and TRBJ1-4, with D perhaps TRBD1 (5 bases). The CDR3 spans 13 residues. The V and J ends lost 8 bases and 4 bases respectively, with 11 bases between them. CDR3 coding DNA: TGTGCCAGCGCCAGACAGAGTAATGAAAAACTGTTTTTT. As protein: CASARQSNEKLFF.

This clone has only one observation. This chain connects TRBV19 to TRBJ1-5; 7 nucleotides match TRBD1. V was clipped by 6 bases and J by 2 bases; unmatched bases: 7. This CDR3 comprises 15 residues. The V gene's germline CDR1 is LNHDA and CDR2 SQIVND (reference sequence). The CDR3 region has the DNA TGTGCCAGTAGACATCGCGGGACAGGCAATCAGCCCCAGCATTTT. Translating gives CASRHRGTGNQPQHF.

Only a few counts were recorded for this clone. This chain joins TRBV3-1 (or the pseudogene TRBV3-2) and TRBJ2-5; 7 bases agree with TRBD1. Trimming removed 4 bases from V and 5 bases from J; junction bases left unmatched: 7. This CDR3 is built from 14 residues. CDR1 and CDR2 from the germline V gene are LGHDT and YNNKEL (reference sequence). The CDR3 here is CASSLTGARETQYF. In DNA form, the CDR3 reads TGTGCCAGCAGCCTCACAGGGGCGAGGGAGACCCAGTACTTC.

The chain has TRBV5-4 and TRBJ1-1, with D perhaps matching TRBD1 (5 bases). CDR3 size: 14 residues. The germline gives CDR1 SGHNT, CDR2 YYREEE (reference sequence). V lost 0 bases, J lost 5 bases, and 11 bases lay in between. CDR3 in DNA: TGTGCCAGCAGCTTGGACCAGGGTGGAACTGAAGCTTTCTTT. Protein product: CASSLDQGGTEAFF.

DNA for the CDR3: TGCGCCAGCAGCCCGAGCGGACAGGGGAATGAAAAACTGTTTTTT. It yields the protein CASSPSGQGNEKLFF. The chain links TRBV5-1 to TRBJ1-4; 9 bases are a match to TRBD1. V lost 4 bases to trimming and J lost 5 bases; unmatched junction nucleotides: 6. Germline V gene sequence: CDR1 SGHRS, CDR2 YFSETQ. The CDR3 sequence is 15 residues long.

V and J are TRBV27 and TRBJ2-7; a weak D match, TRBD2 (5 bases). The V and J ends lost 5 bases and 0 bases respectively, with 20 bases between them. Looked up from germline, CDR1 is MNHEY and CDR2 is SMNVEV (reference sequence). The CDR3 length is 17 residues. In DNA, the CDR3 is TGTGCCAGCAGTCCCCGTAGGGCGGCGGGTAGCTCCTACGAGCAGTACTTC. Protein: CASSPRRAAGSSYEQYF.

The rearrangement uses TRBV27 and TRBJ2-1; TRBD1 matches 7 bases. CDR1 is MNHEY, CDR2 SMNVEV, per germline (reference sequence). V was clipped by 2 bases and J by 4 bases; unmatched bases: 5. The CDR3 length is 15 residues. Here the CDR3 reads CASSLAGTEYNEQFF. The CDR3, as DNA: TGTGCCAGCAGTTTAGCAGGGACAGAGTACAATGAGCAGTTCTTC.

The sample holds many counts of this clone. Other DNA sequences in this specimen translate into the identical CDR3. V gene TRBV20-1 combines with J gene TRBJ2-5, with D uncertain. Trimming left V 3 bases short and J 1 base short, with 3 bases between. There are 11 residues in the CDR3. Germline V CDR1 and CDR2: DFQATT, SNEGSKA (reference sequence). The CDR3: CSARSQETQYF. The DNA of the CDR3 is TGCAGTGCTAGGAGCCAAGAGACCCAGTACTTC.

This sequence joins TRBV6-1 and TRBJ2-3; TRBD2 might be the D (5 bases). V shed 2 bases and J shed 0 bases, with 24 bases lying between them. Germline V lookup: CDR1 MNHNS, CDR2 SASEGT. The CDR3 contains 20 residues. CDR3 sequence reads: CASSEWGLGSEQISTDTQYF. DNA for the CDR3: TGTGCCAGCAGTGAATGGGGTTTAGGGAGCGAGCAGATTAGCACAGATACGCAGTATTTT.

J is TRBJ1-2 and V is TRBV10-3; 8 positions agree with TRBD1. CDR3 length equals 13 residues. Germline V CDR1 and CDR2: ENHRY, SYGVKD. The trim removed 2 bases at V and 4 bases at J, leaving 0 bases unmatched. The CDR3 spells CAISEGQGYGYTF. Here the CDR3 DNA reads TGTGCCATCAGTGAGGGACAGGGCTATGGCTACACCTTC.

The CDR3 nucleotides read TGTGCCAGCAGCGGGACATATTCAACCGGGGAGCTGTTTTTT. This encodes CASSGTYSTGELFF. The rearrangement uses TRBV6-4 and TRBJ2-2; D might be TRBD1 (6 bases). The CDR3 is made up of 14 amino acids. Germline CDR1 is MRHNA and CDR2 is SNTAGT. V was shortened by 6 bases and J by 5 bases, with 13 bases between the two germline ends.

The CDR3 region is CASSPRSLYGTEAFF. The CDR3 bases are TGTGCCAGCAGCCCAAGATCGTTATACGGGACTGAAGCTTTCTTT. The chain joins TRBV4-2 to TRBJ1-1; D remains unclear. Germline V lookup: CDR1 LGHNA, CDR2 YNFKEQ. V lost 4 bases, J lost 5 bases, and 17 bases lay in between. This CDR3 has 15 amino acids.

The chain combines TRBV28 with TRBJ1-5; 7 bases align to TRBD1. The V gene's germline CDR1 is MDHEN and CDR2 SYDVKM. There are 15 residues in the CDR3. Trimming removed 5 bases from V and 4 bases from J; junction bases left unmatched: 8. CDR3 residues: CASSKITGVNQPQHF. The CDR3 DNA follows: TGTGCCAGCAGTAAAATAACAGGGGTTAATCAGCCCCAGCATTTT.

This chain uses TRBV24-1 with TRBJ2-1, with TRBD1 matching over 11 bases. The CDR3 has 14 amino acids. Germline assignment: CDR1 KGHDR and CDR2 SFDVKD. The trim removed 7 bases at V and 9 bases at J, leaving 7 bases unmatched. CDR3 bases: TGTGCCACCAGCCCGGACAGGGGGCTTAGTGAGCAGTTCTTC. It translates to CATSPDRGLSEQFF.

V gene TRBV5-1 combines with J gene TRBJ2-1; 10 nucleotides agree with TRBD2. V trimming: 5 bases; J trimming: 7 bases; junction bases outside the gene matches: 9. Germline V gives CDR1 SGHRS, CDR2 YFSETQ. CDR3 length equals 15 residues. DNA for the CDR3: TGCGCCAGCAGAGTTACTAGCGGGGTCATAAATGAGCAGTTCTTC. This sequence encodes CASRVTSGVINEQFF.

The chain couples TRBV7-2 to TRBJ2-7, with D possibly being TRBD2 (6 bases). V lost 3 bases, J lost 5 bases, and 11 bases lay in between. In germline, CDR1 is SGHTA, CDR2 FQGNSA. This CDR3 is built from 13 residues. The CDR3 nucleotides are TGTGCCAGCAGCTTTGCGGGGACCCACGAGCAGTACTTC. Translation gives CASSFAGTHEQYF.

CDR3 nucleotide sequence: TGTGCCAGCAGCCCTCGGACAGATTCCTACGAGCAGTACTTC. Translating gives CASSPRTDSYEQYF. V is TRBV11-3 and J is TRBJ2-7; TRBD1 might be the D (6 bases). Germline assignment: CDR1 SGHNT and CDR2 YENEEA. This CDR3 spans 14 amino acids. Trimming cost V 5 bases and J 1 base, with 12 bases left between them.

This rearrangement joins TRBV27 to TRBJ2-7; maybe TRBD1 (6 bases). Trimming left V 1 base short and J 5 bases short, with 15 bases between. The CDR3 contains 15 residues. Looked up from germline, CDR1 is MNHEY and CDR2 is SMNVEV (reference sequence). CDR3 coding DNA: TGTGCCAGCAGTTTATTTGCCGGACAGACGAACGAGCAGTACTTC. This encodes CASSLFAGQTNEQYF.

This clone was counted once. Other DNA sequences in the sample encode the same CDR3. The CDR3 DNA follows: TGTGCCAGCAGCCCATCTGGAAACACCATATATTTT. It yields the protein CASSPSGNTIYF. The chain combines TRBV7-2 with TRBJ1-3; D gene ambiguous. The CDR3 contains 12 residues. Germline loops: CDR1 SGHTA, CDR2 FQGNSA. V was cut by 5 bases and J by 1 base, with 3 bases left in between.

Worth noting for this clone: Other nucleotide sequences in the sample specify the same CDR3. V usage is TRBV18 and J usage is TRBJ1-1; no reliable D call. CDR3 length: 14 residues. CDR1 and CDR2 from the germline V gene are KGHSH and LQKENI. V was shortened by 3 bases and J by 2 bases, with 10 bases between the two germline ends. This CDR3 is CASSPLGGNTEAFF. The DNA of the CDR3 is TGTGCCAGCTCACCTCTAGGCGGCAACACTGAAGCTTTCTTT.

This chain joins TRBV4-2 and TRBJ1-4; no reliable D call. V lost 1 base and J lost 10, with 7 bases in between. The CDR3 is 12 residues long. Per germline, CDR1 LGHNA and CDR2 YNFKEQ. The CDR3 here is CASSQAFPKLFF. In nucleotides, the CDR3 is TGTGCCAGCAGCCAAGCTTTCCCAAAACTGTTTTTT.

In its sample, this clone was seen a few times. Written as DNA, the CDR3 is TGCGCCAGCAGTATGCAGGGGTCCTACGAGCAGTACTTC. This encodes CASSMQGSYEQYF. The chain carries TRBV10-1 and TRBJ2-7; D perhaps matches TRBD1 (6 bases). The CDR3 covers 13 residues. V was pared by 5 bases and J by 1 base, with 9 bases between. CDR1 is WNHNN and CDR2 is SYGVQD in the germline V gene (reference sequence).

The chain carries TRBV5-6 and TRBJ1-1, with a possible D match to TRBD1 (6 bases). The ends were cut back, 6 bases at V and 1 base at J, with 13 bases in the middle. CDR3 size: 14 residues. The germline V gene encodes CDR1 SGHDT and CDR2 YYEEEE. Written as DNA, the CDR3 is TGTGCCAGCACCCCAGGGGAAGGGAACACTGAAGCTTTCTTT. Residues: CASTPGEGNTEAFF.

The gene calls are TRBV18 and TRBJ2-5; TRBD1 matches 7 bases. Germline assignment: CDR1 KGHSH and CDR2 LQKENI. The CDR3 has 15 amino acids. The ends lost 2 bases at V and 1 base at J; junction bases unmatched: 4. CDR3 DNA sequence: TGTGCCAGCTCACCAAGGGCAGGGGGCCAAGAGACCCAGTACTTC. This gives the protein CASSPRAGGQETQYF.

This clone was recorded only once. The chain is built from TRBV5-6 and TRBJ2-1, with D possibly being TRBD2 (5 bases). The germline V gene encodes CDR1 SGHDT and CDR2 YYEEEE. V lost 5 bases and J 8 bases, leaving 11 bases between the germline ends. The CDR3 covers 12 residues. CDR3 sequence reads: CASSRLADEQFF. The DNA for the CDR3 is TGTGCCAGCAGTCGTCTAGCTGATGAGCAGTTCTTC.

The chain is built from TRBV11-2 and TRBJ2-1; TRBD2 agrees at 8 bases. The germline V gene encodes CDR1 SGHAT and CDR2 FQNNGV. This CDR3 has 15 residues. The junction had 5 bases not matched to a gene; V was cut back by 1 base and J by 6 bases. In DNA form, the CDR3 reads TGTGCCAGCAGCTTAGGGCAGGGGACTAGCAATGAGCAGTTCTTC. Its translation: CASSLGQGTSNEQFF.